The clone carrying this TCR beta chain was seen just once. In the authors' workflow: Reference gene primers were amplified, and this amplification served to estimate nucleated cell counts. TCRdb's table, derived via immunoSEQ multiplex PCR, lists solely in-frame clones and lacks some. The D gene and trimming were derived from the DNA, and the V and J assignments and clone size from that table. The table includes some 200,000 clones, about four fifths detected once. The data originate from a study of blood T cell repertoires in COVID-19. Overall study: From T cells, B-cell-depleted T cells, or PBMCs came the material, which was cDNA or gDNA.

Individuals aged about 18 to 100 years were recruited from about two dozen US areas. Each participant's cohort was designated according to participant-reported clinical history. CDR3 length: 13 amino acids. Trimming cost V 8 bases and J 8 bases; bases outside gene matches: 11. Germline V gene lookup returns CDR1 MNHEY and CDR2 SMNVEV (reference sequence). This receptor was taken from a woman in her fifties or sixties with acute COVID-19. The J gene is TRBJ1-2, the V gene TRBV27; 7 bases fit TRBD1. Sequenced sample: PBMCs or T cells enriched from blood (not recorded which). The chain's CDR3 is CASGRQGGWGYTF. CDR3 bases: TGTGCCAGCGGCCGACAGGGTGGTTGGGGCTACACCTTC.